The present entry profiles one T cell receptor (beta chain) with its context. Its target antigen remains unknown. No base quality values were provided; no much bigger clone lies one nucleotide off. These data come from a study of cytomegalovirus exposure and HLA in healthy donors (dated by TCRdb to 2017 to 2019). Concerning the study at large: According to an earlier analysis of 587 of the donors, roughly 180 million T cells yielded over 100 million unique TCR beta sequences and around 300 Gb of sequence data. Around 330 gigabases of sequencing data and tens of millions of unique TCR sequences made up an early release that covered around 640 HLA-typed donors. Of the 350 to 450 genotyped donors, approximately 82% fell in the genetic ancestry cluster associated with self-reported Caucasian donors. The study aimed to test whether cataloging public T cell receptors could reveal signatures of past pathogen exposure. The study profiled the T cell repertoires of under 850 subjects by immunosequencing and related them to cytomegalovirus serostatus. Besides the first cohort of roughly 700 subjects, a separate validation cohort made up of 95 to 150 different subjects was used. To predict cytomegalovirus infection status, the study combined high-throughput TCR immunosequencing, statistical association of individual TCRs with disease status, and machine learning. A later analysis re-analyzed previously published TCR beta repertoires from 660 or so donors and added high-resolution HLA genotyping to study TCR occurrence patterns. The later analysis used no new phenotypic data to find candidate immune exposures, relying instead on TCR beta sequences and their occurrence across donors. An earlier analysis of 450 to 750 of the donors used high-throughput TCR beta sequencing to judge whether each TCR beta V gene segment behaved as functional or pseudogenic. Alongside the repertoire data, information on donor age, sex, ethnicity and CMV serostatus was compiled. Genome-wide SNP genotypes for about 65% of the 666 donors were used in a later genetic analysis, which treated that subset as a discovery cohort. Every repertoire in the discovery cohort had been generated on one and the same sequencing platform. HLA typing included class I and class II loci at four-digit resolution. Typing coverage differed by locus: A, B, C, DRB1 and DQB1 were typed in roughly 620-630 donors, DQA1 in roughly 500, DPA1 in around 600, and DPB1 in 400 to 490. Roughly five DR-DQ haplotypes were handled as single units for association and clustering because linkage in the cohort was strong. Among 300 to 500 genotyped donors of the cohort, an average of roughly 230,000 unique TCR beta nucleotide sequences was sequenced per donor, of which 15% to 20% were non-productive.

The cohort consisted of 600 or so healthy bone marrow donors. At the time of sampling, every cohort member was nominally healthy, though immune exposures that went unrecorded were likely present. The donor tested CMV seronegative, placing the donor among the 350 to 400 seronegative members of the cohort. A peripheral blood sample was collected from each donor, and TCR beta sequencing was performed on peripheral blood mononuclear cells. The Qiagen DNeasy Blood Extraction Kit was used to extract genomic DNA from the blood cell samples. The library was obtained by the immunoSEQ multiplex PCR assay. The multiplex PCR relied on a mix of 60 forward primers for TCR Vbeta segments and 13 reverse primers for TCR Jbeta segments. The CDR3 region of rearranged TCR beta genes was amplified from genomic DNA by a multiplex PCR assay. The amplified TCR beta libraries were sequenced on the Illumina HiSeq System as 87-base-pair reads. The original pipeline was this. In a later analysis, tens of millions of unique TCR beta chains were counted across the 650 to 750 repertoires, and around 11 million of these chains were shared by at least two donors. A nearest-neighbor algorithm error-corrected the raw reads and collapsed the reads into unique sequences, merging closely related sequences to remove PCR and sequencing errors. Alignment of CDR3 sequences to IMGT reference sequences was used to assign V, D and J gene segments. For a sequence to be retained, a match of at least six nucleotides to both a V gene segment and a J gene segment was required. Rearrangements were called productive when the CDR3 lacked stop codons and stayed in frame with V and J; all others were non-productive. Following IMGT convention, CDR3 was defined as the stretch from the second conserved V-encoded cysteine to the conserved J-encoded phenylalanine. Sequences without an unambiguous match to a single V gene segment were excluded from the earlier analysis of a few hundred of the donors. In an earlier analysis of some 590 of the donors, V segments were called functional above 56.7% productive rearrangements and were called segregating when the between-donor standard deviation exceeded 5%. A statistical classification framework was built to diagnose cytomegalovirus status from the catalog of TCR beta chain sequences. In a later analysis, V and J genes were assigned by comparing TCR nucleotide sequences against IMGT/GENE-DB human TR gene sequences. In a later analysis, CDR3 sequences and most-parsimonious VDJ recombination scenarios were assigned using the TCRdist pipeline. In a later analysis, each TCR beta chain was defined by its CDR3 amino acid sequence together with its V-gene family, and reads without a unique V-gene family were excluded. A later analysis removed 450 to 600 highly shared, low-generation-probability nucleotide sequences to deal with suspected cross-contamination and a sequencing artifact. For each public chain, a later analysis derived a clonal expansion index from normalized ranks of inferred template counts within each repertoire. A later analysis computed generation probabilities with a VDJ recombination model fitted to out-of-frame rearrangements, and checked the results against IGoR. In a later analysis, hypergeometric tests were used to score TCR-TCR, TCR-HLA and TCR-CMV co-occurrence, with a repertoire-size bias correction applied to TCR pairs. False discovery rates were estimated in a later analysis by permuting HLA or CMV assignments 20 times. In a later analysis, co-occurring TCRs were grouped using DBSCAN, with TCRdist sequence similarity added in when clustering inside HLA-allele-positive subsets. Repertoires with fewer than 30,000 or more than 120,000 public chains, plus five repertoires with anomalous nucleotide sharing, were excluded from co-occurrence clustering. TCRdb re-hosts the immuneACCESS table, in-frame sequences only. Its copies lack some clones; in the studies checked, an unresolved V gene accounts for under half of them, and the cause for the rest is not known. That table is the source of V, J and clone size, and D and trimming were worked out from the DNA. This sample lists 150,000 to 200,000 clones; roughly 80% were detected once. 3% to 3.5% of the sample is in the top ten clones.

What the study reported, not specific to this receptor: HLA typing was unavailable for some donors at each locus, so association tests used only the typed subset. For the cohort, immune exposure information was limited to CMV serostatus. This cohort had only TCR beta chains sequenced, and the lack of alpha or paired-chain data limited which features could be detected. Assigning TCR associations to individual alleles was difficult when HLA alleles, especially DR and DQ, strongly co-occurred. In an earlier analysis of 587 of the donors, most TCR beta V segments appeared in productive rearrangements about 87% or about 30% of the time, broadly matching IMGT annotations. In vitro tests confirmed that a few of the cytomegalovirus-associated TCR beta chains recognize cytomegalovirus antigens. In a later analysis, some 17,000 TCR beta sequences were associated with specific HLA alleles at a false discovery rate of 0.05. Cytomegalovirus status was reported to be diagnosed by the classifier with high specificity and sensitivity in both the original and validation cohorts. A cluster of highly shared sequence variants was judged likely to represent a technical artifact of the sequencing pipeline. The authors suggested that the approach could potentially be generalized to other disease states and immunological phenotypes. A later genetic analysis reported fewer N-insertions in productive TCRs among donors in an Asian-associated ancestry cluster than the roughly 640-donor mean. In a later analysis, HLA-associated TCR beta chains were found to be more clonally expanded and to have lower generation probabilities than equally common non-associated chains. V-gene and J-gene trimming of TCR beta chains was associated with a missense DCLRE1C variant in a later genetic analysis, and the association was replicated in an independent cohort. The earlier analysis of approximately 540 of the donors excluded over 15 rarely observed V segments, including chromosome 9 orphons, because counts were too low. While some public TCRs were present in many individuals, most TCR sequences turned up only very rarely across donors. Several of the top co-occurrence clusters appeared to be linked to parvovirus B19, influenza, CMV and Epstein-Barr virus, according to a later analysis. In a later analysis, TCR association rates were found to vary across HLA loci, with the most associated TCRs seen for DRB1 alleles and the fewest for HLA-C alleles. Presence/absence analyses assumed roughly uniform sequencing depth across donors, an assumption that may not hold. In a later analysis, most CMV-associated TCR beta chains were found to appear HLA-restricted, with HLA associations seemingly driven largely by CMV exposure. Correlated functional status among segregating V segments might be attributable to linkage disequilibrium, but an unknown experimental factor could not be ruled out. A further reported finding was that TCR beta sequences accurately predicted the HLA-A and HLA-B alleles for most subjects in the first cohort. The study gave a list of about 160 TCR beta chains associated with cytomegalovirus.

The sequenced sample consisted of PBMCs. This TCR came from a woman aged 40 to 55 in good health and CMV-seronegative.

This receptor has the CDR3 CASSPGRSGGVYEQYF. In nucleotide form, the sequence is TGTGCCAGCAGCCCAGGTCGGAGCGGGGGGGTCTACGAGCAGTACTTC. The sequence joins TRBV4-2 to TRBJ2-7, with 10 junctional bases fitting TRBD2. The germline V end is reduced by 4 bases and the J end by 3 bases; junction bases left unmatched: 9. The CDR3 measures 16 amino acids from cysteine to phenylalanine. Kept here is only the CDR3 DNA, which spans 48 bases and is read in frame from base 1. CDR1 LGHNA and CDR2 YNFKEQ are derived from the germline V gene.